The entry that follows covers one TCR beta chain sequence. The data belong to a study of blood T cell repertoires in COVID-19. Overall study: Samples of COVID-19 (acute and convalescent) were obtained from the United States, Italy and Spain. Sources were T cells, B-cell-depleted T cells, or PBMCs; the material itself was cDNA or gDNA.

Original data processing: Reference gene primer amplification in the assay estimated nucleated cell counts. Sequenced by immunoSEQ multiplex PCR; TCRdb stores in-frame clones only, minus some. D and trimming were read from the DNA, whereas the V and J calls and clone size are those reported in that table. The sample lists about 83,000 clones; 70% to 90% were seen once. The CDR3 has 13 amino acids. From germline, CDR1 is DFQATT and CDR2 SNEGSKA (reference sequence). V trimming: 3 bases; J trimming: 6 bases; junction bases outside the gene matches: 7. Sequencing was done on a sample of peripheral blood. The chain couples TRBV20-1 to TRBJ1-2; 7 bases map to TRBD1. The receptor was isolated from a man at least 80 years old with active or convalescent COVID-19. The CDR3 here is CSASLSGGHGYTF. In DNA form, the CDR3 reads TGCAGTGCTAGTTTATCAGGGGGACATGGCTACACCTTC.